The T cell receptor (beta chain) described here comes from a study of cytomegalovirus exposure and HLA in healthy donors. Points on this clone: Its cognate antigen is unknown.

Notes on the study in general: In vitro work confirmed that a few CMV-associated chains recognize CMV antigens. V- and J-gene trimming in TCR beta was tied to a missense DCLRE1C variant by an analysis performed later. Highly shared variants forming one cluster were likely a sequencing artifact. According to the study, 150 to 200 TCR beta chains were cytomegalovirus-associated.

V was pared by 0 bases and J by 5 bases, with 13 bases of the junction left unmatched. Per germline, CDR1 SGHRS and CDR2 YFSETQ. This CDR3 is 17 amino acids long. PCR used 60 Vbeta primers and 13 Jbeta primers. Repertoires were generated with immunoSEQ multiplex PCR, while TCRdb's copy carries only in-frame clones and drops some. Of around 110,000 clones in the sample, 70% were seen once. Input material: PBMCs. The receptor comes from a man aged 30-40 years in good health and CMV-seropositive. This rearrangement joins TRBV5-1 to TRBJ1-1, with 7 nucleotides matching TRBD1. The DNA for the CDR3 is TGCGCCAGCAGCTTGGGGACAGGTGTTTTAATAGGGACTGAAGCTTTCTTT. This gives the protein CASSLGTGVLIGTEAFF. The full variable domain, rest sourced from reference TRBV5-1 and TRBJ1-1, is KAGVTQTPRYLIKTRGQQVTLSCSPISGHRSVSWYQQTPGQGLQFLFEYFSETQRNKGNFPGRFSGRQFSNSRSEMNVSTLELGDSALYLCASSLGTGVLIGTEAFFGQGTRLTVV.